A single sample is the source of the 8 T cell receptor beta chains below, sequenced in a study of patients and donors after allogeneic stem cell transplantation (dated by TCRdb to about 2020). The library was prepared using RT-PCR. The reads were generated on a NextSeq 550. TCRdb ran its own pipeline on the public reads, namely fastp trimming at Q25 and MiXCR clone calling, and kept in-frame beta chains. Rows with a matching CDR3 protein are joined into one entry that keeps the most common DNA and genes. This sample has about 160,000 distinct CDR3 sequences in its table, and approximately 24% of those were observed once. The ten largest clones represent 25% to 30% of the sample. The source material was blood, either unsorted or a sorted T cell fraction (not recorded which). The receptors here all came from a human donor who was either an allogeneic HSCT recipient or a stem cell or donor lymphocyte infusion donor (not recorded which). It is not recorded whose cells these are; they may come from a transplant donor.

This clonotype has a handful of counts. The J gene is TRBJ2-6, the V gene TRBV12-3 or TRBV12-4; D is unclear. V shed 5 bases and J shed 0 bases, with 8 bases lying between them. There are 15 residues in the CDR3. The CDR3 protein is CASSPSLSGANVLTF. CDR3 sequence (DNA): TGTGCCAGCAGTCCTTCCCTCTCTGGGGCCAACGTCCTGACTTTC.

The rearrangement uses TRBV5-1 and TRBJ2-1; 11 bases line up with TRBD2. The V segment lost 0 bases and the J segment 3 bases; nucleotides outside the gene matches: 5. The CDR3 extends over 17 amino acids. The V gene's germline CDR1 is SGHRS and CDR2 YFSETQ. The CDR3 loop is CASSLVLAGGSYNEQFF. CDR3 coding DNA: TGCGCCAGCAGCTTGGTCCTAGCGGGAGGAAGCTACAATGAGCAGTTCTTC.

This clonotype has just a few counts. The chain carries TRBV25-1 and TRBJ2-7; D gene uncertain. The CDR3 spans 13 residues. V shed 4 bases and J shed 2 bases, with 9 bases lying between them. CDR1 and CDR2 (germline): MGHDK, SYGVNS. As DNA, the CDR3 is TGTGCCAGCAGTGGCTCCCCGGCCTACGAGCAGTACTTC. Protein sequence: CASSGSPAYEQYF.

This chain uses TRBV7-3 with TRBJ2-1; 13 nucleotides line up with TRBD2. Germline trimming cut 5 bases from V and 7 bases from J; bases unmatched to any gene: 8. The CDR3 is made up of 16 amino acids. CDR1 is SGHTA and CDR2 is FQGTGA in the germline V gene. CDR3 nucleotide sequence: TGTGCCAGCAGCCTAGGCGGGACTAGCGGGGTAAATGAGCAGTTCTTC. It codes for CASSLGGTSGVNEQFF.

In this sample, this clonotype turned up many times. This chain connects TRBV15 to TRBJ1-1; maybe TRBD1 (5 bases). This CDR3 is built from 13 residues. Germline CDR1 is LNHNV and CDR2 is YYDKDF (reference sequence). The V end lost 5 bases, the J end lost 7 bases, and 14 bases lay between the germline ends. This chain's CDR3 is CATSGDYNLEAFF. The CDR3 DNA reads TGTGCCACCAGCGGGGACTATAACCTTGAAGCTTTCTTT.

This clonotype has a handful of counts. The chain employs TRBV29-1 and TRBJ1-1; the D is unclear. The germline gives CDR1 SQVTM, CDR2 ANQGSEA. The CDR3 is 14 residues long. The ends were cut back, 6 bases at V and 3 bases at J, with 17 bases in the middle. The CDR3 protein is CSVPTQAQHTEAFF. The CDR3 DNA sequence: TGCAGCGTCCCTACGCAGGCCCAACACACTGAAGCTTTCTTT. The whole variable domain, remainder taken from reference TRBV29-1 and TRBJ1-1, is SAVISQKPSRDICQRGTSLTIQCQVDSQVTMMFWYRQQPGQSLTLIATANQGSEATYESGFVIDKFPISRPNLTFSTLTVSNMSPEDSSIYLCSVPTQAQHTEAFFGQGTRLTVV.

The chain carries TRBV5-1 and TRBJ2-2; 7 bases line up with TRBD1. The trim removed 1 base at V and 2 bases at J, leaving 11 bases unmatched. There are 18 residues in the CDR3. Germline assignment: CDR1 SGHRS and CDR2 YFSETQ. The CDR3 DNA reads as TGCGCCAGCAGCTTGACTCCCGGACAGGCACACAACACCGGGGAGCTGTTTTTT. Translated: CASSLTPGQAHNTGELFF.

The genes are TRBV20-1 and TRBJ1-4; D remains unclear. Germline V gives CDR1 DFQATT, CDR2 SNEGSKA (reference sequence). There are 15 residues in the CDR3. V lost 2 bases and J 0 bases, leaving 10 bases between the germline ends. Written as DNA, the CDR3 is TGCAGTGCTAGACCACACGGGACAACTAATGAAAAACTGTTTTTT. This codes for CSARPHGTTNEKLFF.